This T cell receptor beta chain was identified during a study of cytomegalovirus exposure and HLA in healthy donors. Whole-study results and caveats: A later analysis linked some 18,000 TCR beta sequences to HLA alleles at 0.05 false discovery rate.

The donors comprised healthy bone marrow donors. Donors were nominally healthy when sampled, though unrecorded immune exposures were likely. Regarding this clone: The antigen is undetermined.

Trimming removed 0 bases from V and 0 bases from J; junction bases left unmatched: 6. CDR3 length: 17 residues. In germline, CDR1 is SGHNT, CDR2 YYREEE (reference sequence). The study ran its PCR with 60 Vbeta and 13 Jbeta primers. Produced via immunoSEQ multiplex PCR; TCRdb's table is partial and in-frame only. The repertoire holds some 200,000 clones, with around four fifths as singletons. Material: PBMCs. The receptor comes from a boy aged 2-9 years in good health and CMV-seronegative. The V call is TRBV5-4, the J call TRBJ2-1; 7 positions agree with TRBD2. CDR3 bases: TGTGCCAGCAGCTTGGGCGGGGGAGACTCCTCCTACAATGAGCAGTTCTTC. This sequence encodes CASSLGGGDSSYNEQFF.